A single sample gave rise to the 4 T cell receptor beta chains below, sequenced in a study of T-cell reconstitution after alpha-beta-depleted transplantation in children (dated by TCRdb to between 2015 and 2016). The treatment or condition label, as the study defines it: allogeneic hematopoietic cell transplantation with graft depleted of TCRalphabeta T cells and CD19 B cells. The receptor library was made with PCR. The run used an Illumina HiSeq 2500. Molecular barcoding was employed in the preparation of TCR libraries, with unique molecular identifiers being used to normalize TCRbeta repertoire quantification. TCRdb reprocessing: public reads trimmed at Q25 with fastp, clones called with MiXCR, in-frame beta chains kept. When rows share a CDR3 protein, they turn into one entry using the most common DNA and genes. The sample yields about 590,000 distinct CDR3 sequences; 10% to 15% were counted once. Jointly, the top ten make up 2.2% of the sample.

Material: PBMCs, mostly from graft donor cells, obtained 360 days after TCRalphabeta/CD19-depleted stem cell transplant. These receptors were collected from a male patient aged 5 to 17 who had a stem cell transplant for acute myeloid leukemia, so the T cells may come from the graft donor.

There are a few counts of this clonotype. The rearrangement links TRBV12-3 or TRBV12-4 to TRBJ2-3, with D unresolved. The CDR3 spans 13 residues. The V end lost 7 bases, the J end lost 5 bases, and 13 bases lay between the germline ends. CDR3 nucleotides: TGTGCCAGCACTCCCCCGGCGGAAGATACGCAGTATTTT. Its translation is CASTPPAEDTQYF.

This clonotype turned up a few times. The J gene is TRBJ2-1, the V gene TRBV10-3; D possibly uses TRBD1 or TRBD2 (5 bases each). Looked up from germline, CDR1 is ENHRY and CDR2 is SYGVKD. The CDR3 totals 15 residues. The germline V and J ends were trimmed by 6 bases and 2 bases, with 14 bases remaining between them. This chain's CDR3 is CAIRMTGTAYNEQFF. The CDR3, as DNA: TGTGCCATCAGGATGACCGGGACGGCCTACAATGAGCAGTTCTTC.

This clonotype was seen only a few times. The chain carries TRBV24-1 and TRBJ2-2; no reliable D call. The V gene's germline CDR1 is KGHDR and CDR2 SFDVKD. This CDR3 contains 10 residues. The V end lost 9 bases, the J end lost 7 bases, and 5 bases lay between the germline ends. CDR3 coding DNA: TGTGCCACCGAAGGCGGGGAGCTGTTTTTT. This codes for CATEGGELFF.

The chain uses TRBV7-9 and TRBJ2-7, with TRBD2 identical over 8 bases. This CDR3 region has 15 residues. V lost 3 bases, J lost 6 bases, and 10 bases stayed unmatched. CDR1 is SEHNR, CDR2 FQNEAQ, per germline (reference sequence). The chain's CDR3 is CASSFKSGSVSEQYF. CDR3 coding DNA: TGTGCCAGCAGCTTCAAAAGCGGGAGTGTTTCCGAGCAGTACTTC. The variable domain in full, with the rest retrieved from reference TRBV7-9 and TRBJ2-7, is DTGVSQNPRHKITKRGQNVTFRCDPISEHNRLYWYRQTLGQGPEFLTYFQNEAQLEKSRLLSDRFSAERPKGSFSTLEIQRTEQGDSAMYLCASSFKSGSVSEQYFGPGTRLTVT.